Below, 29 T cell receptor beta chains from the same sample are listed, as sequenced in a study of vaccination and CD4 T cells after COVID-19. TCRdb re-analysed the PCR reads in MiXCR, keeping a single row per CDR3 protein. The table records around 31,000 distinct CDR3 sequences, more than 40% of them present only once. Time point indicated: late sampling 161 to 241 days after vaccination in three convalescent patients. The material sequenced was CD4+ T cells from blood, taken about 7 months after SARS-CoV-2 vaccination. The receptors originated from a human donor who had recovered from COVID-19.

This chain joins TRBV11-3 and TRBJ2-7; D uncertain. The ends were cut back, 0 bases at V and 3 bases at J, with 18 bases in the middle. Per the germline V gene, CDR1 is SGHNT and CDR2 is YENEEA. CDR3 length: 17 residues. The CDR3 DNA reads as TGTGCCAGCAGCTTAGAGGGATGCAGCTGGTTTTGCTACGAGCAGTACTTC. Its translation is CASSLEGCSWFCYEQYF.

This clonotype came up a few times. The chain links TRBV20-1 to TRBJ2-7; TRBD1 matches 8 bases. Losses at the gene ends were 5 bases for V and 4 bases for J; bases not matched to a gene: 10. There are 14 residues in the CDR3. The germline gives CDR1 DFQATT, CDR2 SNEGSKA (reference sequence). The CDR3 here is CSARGTGLLYEQYF. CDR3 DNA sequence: TGCAGTGCTCGCGGGACAGGTTTACTTTACGAGCAGTACTTC.

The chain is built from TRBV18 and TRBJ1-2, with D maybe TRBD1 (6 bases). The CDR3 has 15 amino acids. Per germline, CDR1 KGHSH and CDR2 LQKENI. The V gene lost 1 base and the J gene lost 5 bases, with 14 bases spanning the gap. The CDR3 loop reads CASSPQASGEYGYTF. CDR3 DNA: TGTGCCAGCTCACCACAGGCTTCAGGGGAGTATGGCTACACCTTC.

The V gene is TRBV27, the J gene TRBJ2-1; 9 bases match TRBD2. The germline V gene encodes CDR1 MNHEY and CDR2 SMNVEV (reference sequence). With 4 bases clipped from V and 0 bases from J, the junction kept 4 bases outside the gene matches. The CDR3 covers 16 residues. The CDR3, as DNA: TGTGCCAGCAGTTCCTATAGCGGGAGCTCCTACAATGAGCAGTTCTTC. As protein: CASSSYSGSSYNEQFF.

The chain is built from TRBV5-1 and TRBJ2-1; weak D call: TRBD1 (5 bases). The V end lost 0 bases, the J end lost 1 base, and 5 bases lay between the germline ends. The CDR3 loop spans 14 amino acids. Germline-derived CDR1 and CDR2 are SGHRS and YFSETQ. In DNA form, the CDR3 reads TGCGCCAGCAGCTTGGGGACATCCTACAATGAGCAGTTCTTC. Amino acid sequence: CASSLGTSYNEQFF. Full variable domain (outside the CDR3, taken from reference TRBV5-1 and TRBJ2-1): KAGVTQTPRYLIKTRGQQVTLSCSPISGHRSVSWYQQTPGQGLQFLFEYFSETQRNKGNFPGRFSGRQFSNSRSEMNVSTLELGDSALYLCASSLGTSYNEQFFGPGTRLTVL.

DNA of the CDR3: TGTGCCAGCAGCTCGGACCTTAACAATGAGCAGTTCTTC. Its protein is CASSSDLNNEQFF. The chain joins TRBV7-9 to TRBJ2-1; D unresolved. The CDR3 extends over 13 amino acids. CDR1 SEHNR and CDR2 FQNEAQ come from the germline V gene (reference sequence). Trimming took 4 bases from V and 5 from J, leaving 9 bases between them.

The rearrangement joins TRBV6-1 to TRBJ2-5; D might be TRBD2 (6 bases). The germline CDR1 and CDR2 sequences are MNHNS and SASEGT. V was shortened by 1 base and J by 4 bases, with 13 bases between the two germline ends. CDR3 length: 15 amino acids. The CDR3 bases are TGTGCCAGCAGTGAAGGAGGCGGGAAGTTAGAGACCCAGTACTTC. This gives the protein CASSEGGGKLETQYF.

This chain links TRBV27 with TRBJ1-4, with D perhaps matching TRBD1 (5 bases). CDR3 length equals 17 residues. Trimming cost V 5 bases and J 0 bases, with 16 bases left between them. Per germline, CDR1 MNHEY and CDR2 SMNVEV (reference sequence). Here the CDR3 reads CASSQYYPGPTNEKLFF. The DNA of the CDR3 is TGTGCCAGCAGTCAATATTACCCGGGGCCAACTAATGAAAAACTGTTTTTT.

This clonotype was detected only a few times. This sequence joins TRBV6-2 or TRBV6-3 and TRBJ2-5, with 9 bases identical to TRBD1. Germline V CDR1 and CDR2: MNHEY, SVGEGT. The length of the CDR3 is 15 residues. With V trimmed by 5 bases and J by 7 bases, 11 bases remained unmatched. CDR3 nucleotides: TGTGCCAGCAGTCCCAGGGACAGGGAAGGTGGGACCCAGTACTTC. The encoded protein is CASSPRDREGGTQYF.

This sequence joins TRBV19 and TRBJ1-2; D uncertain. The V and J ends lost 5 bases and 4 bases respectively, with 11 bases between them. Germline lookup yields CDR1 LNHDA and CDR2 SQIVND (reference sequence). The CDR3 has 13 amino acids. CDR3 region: CASSEPELYGYTF. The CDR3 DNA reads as TGTGCCAGTAGTGAACCGGAACTCTATGGCTACACCTTC. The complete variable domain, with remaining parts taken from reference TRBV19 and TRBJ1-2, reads DGGITQSPKYLFRKEGQNVTLSCEQNLNHDAMYWYRQDPGQGLRLIYYSQIVNDFQKGDIAEGYSVSREKKESFPLTVTSAQKNPTAFYLCASSEPELYGYTFGSGTRLTVV.

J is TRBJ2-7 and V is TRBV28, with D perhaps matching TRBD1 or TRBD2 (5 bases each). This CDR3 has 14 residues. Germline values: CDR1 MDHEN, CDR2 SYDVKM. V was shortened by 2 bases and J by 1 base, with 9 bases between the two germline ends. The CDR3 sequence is CASSLLGVSYEQYF. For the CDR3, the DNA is TGTGCCAGCAGTTTACTGGGGGTATCCTACGAGCAGTACTTC.

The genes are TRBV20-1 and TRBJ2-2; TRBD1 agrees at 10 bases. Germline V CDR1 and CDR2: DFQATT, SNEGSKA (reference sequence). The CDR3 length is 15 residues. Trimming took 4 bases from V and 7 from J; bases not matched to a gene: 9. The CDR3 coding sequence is TGCAGTGCTACTACCGGGACAGGGGTCGTCGGGGAGCTGTTTTTT. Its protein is CSATTGTGVVGELFF.

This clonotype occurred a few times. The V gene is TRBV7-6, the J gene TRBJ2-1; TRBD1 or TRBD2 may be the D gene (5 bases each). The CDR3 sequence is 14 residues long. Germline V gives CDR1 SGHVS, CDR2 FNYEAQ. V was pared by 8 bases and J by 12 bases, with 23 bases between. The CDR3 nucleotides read TGTGCCAGCGGCTCTGGGGGAGCATCGATTGGGCAGTTCTTC. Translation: CASGSGGASIGQFF. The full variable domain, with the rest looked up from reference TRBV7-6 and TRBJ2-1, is GAGVSQSPRYKVTKRGQDVALRCDPISGHVSLYWYRQALGQGPEFLTYFNYEAQQDKSGLPNDRFSAERPEGSISTLTIQRTEQRDSAMYRCASGSGGASIGQFFGPGTRLTVL.

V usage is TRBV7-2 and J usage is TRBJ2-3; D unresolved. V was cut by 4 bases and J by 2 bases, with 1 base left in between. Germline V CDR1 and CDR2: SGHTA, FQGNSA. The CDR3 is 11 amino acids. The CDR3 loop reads CASSYTDTQYF. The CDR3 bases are TGTGCCAGCAGCTACACAGATACGCAGTATTTT.

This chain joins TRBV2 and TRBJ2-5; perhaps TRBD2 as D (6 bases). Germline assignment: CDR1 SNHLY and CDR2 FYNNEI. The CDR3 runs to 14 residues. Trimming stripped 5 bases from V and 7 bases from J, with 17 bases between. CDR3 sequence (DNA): TGTGCCAGCAGTCCCTGGGGGGTTTTTGTGACCCAGTACTTC. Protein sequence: CASSPWGVFVTQYF.

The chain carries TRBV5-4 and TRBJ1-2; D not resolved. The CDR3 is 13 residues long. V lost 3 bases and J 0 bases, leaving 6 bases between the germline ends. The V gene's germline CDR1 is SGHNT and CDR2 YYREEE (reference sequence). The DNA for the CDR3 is TGTGCCAGCAGCTACGACTCTAACTATGGCTACACCTTC. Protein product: CASSYDSNYGYTF.

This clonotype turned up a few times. The CDR3 sequence: CATTLSGDSGNTIYF. The CDR3 DNA sequence: TGTGCCACCACCCTCTCTGGCGACTCTGGAAACACCATATATTTT. V gene TRBV6-1 combines with J gene TRBJ1-3; no clear D gene. V lost 10 bases and J 0 bases, leaving 16 bases between the germline ends. The CDR3 length is 15 residues. Germline V gene data show CDR1 as MNHNS and CDR2 as SASEGT.

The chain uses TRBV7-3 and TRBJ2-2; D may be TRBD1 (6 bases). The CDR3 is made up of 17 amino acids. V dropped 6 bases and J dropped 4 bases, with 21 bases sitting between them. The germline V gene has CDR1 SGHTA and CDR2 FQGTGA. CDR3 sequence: CASSLDRRGSATGELFF. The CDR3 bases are TGTGCCAGCAGTTTGGACAGAAGGGGATCCGCCACCGGGGAGCTGTTTTTT.

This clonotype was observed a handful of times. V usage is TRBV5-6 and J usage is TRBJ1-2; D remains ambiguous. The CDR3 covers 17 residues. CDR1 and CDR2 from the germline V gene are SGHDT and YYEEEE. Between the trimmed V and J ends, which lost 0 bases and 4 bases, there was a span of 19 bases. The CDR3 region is CASSLVRRKDTSYGYTF. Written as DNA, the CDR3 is TGTGCCAGCAGCTTGGTGCGCAGGAAAGACACTAGCTATGGCTACACCTTC.

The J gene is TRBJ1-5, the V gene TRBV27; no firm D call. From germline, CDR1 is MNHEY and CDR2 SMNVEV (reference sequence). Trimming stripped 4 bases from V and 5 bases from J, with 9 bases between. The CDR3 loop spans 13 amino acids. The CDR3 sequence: CASSWGRDQPQHF. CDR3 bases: TGTGCCAGCAGTTGGGGTCGGGATCAGCCCCAGCATTTT.

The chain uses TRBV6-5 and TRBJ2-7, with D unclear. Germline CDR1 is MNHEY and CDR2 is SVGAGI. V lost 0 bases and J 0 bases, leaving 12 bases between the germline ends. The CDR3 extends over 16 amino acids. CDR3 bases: TGTGCCAGCAGTTACTCTATCATCGAGAGCTCCTACGAGCAGTACTTC. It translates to CASSYSIIESSYEQYF.

CDR3 in DNA: TGTGCCAGCAGCGTGACAGGCACAGATACGCAGTATTTT. Translating it yields CASSVTGTDTQYF. The chain links TRBV7-3 to TRBJ2-3, with D maybe TRBD1 (5 bases). Trimming cost V 5 bases and J 1 base, with 7 bases left between them. This CDR3 has 13 amino acids. Germline-derived CDR1 and CDR2 are SGHTA and FQGTGA.

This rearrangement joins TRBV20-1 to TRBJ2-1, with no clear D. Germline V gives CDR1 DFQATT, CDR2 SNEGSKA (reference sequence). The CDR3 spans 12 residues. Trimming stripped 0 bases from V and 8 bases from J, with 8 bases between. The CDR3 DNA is TGCAGTGCTAGAGACGAATACTATGAGCAGTTCTTC. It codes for CSARDEYYEQFF.

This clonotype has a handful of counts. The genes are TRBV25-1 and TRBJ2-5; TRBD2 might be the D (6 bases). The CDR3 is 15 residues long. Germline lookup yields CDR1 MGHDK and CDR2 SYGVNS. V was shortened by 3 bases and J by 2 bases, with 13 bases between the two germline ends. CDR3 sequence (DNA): TGTGCCAGCAGTGACACTAGCCTGGCACAAGAGACCCAGTACTTC. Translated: CASSDTSLAQETQYF. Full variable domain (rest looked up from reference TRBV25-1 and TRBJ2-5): EADIYQTPRYLVIGTGKKITLECSQTMGHDKMYWYQQDPGMELHLIHYSYGVNSTEKGDLSSESTVSRIRTEHFPLTLESARPSHTSQYLCASSDTSLAQETQYFGPGTRLLVL.

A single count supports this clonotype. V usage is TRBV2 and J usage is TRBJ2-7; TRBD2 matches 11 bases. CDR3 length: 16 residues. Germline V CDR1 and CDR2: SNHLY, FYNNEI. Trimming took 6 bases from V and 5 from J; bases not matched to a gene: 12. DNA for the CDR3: TGTGCCAGCAGGGGGACTAGCGGCCCCGCGGCCCACGAGCAGTACTTC. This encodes CASRGTSGPAAHEQYF.

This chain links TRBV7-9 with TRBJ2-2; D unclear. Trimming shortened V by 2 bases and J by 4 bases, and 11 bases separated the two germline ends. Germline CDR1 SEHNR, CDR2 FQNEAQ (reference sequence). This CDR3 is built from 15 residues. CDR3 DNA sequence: TGTGCCAGCAGCTTACCTAGTACTATCACCGGGGAGCTGTTTTTT. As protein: CASSLPSTITGELFF.

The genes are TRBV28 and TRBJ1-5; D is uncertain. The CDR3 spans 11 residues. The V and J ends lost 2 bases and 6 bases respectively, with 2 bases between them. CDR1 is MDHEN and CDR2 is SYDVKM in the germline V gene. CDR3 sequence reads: CASSLGQPQHF. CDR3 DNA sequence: TGTGCCAGCAGTTTAGGTCAGCCCCAGCATTTT.

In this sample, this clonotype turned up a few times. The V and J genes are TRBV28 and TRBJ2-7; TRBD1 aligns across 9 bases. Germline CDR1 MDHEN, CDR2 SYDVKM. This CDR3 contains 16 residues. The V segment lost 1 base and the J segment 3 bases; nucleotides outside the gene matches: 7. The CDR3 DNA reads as TGTGCCAGCAGTTTATTTCCGGGACAGGGTCACTACGAGCAGTACTTC. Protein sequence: CASSLFPGQGHYEQYF.

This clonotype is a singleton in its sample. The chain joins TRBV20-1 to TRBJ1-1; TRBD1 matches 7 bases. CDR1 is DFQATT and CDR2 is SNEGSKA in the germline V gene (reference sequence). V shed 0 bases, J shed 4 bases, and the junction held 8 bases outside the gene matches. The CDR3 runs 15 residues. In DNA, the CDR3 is TGCAGTGCTAGAGATATGAGGCAGGGGGGCACTGAAGCTTTCTTT. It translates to CSARDMRQGGTEAFF.